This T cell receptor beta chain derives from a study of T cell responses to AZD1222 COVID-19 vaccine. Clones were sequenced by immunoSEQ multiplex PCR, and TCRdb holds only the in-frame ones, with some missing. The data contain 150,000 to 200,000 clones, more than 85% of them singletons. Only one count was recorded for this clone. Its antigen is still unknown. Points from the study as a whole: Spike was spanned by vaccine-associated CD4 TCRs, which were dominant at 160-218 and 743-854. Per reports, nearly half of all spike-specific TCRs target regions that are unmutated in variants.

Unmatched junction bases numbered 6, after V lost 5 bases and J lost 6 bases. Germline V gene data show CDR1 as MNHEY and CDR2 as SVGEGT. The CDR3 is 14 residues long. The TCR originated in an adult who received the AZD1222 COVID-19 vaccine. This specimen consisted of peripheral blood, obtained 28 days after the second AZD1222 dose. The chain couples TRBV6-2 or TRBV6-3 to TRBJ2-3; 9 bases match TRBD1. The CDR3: CASSTRTGEDTQYF. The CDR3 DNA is TGTGCCAGCAGTACGAGGACAGGGGAGGATACGCAGTATTTT.